The present entry profiles one T cell receptor beta chain with its context. What it binds is unknown. TCRdb's table, derived via immunoSEQ multiplex PCR, lists solely in-frame clones and lacks some. The top ten hold over 1.3% of the sample, which has fewer than 800,000 clones, 89% seen once. This sample was taken from a study of Ad26.COV2.S vaccination and SARS-CoV-2 variants. Study results and limitations: Vaccinated individuals (as opposed to placebo recipients) had higher spike-specific TCR breadth.

The germline CDR1 and CDR2 sequences are SGHRS and YFSETQ. CDR3 length equals 15 residues. Trimming took 0 bases from V and 6 from J; bases not matched to a gene: 7. Indicated treatment: roughly 18 received Ad26.COV2.S at low or high dose, single or two shots; several received placebo; per-sample allocation not given. Each sample was drawn 63 days after the first injection (of vaccine or placebo). Sequencing used peripheral blood, obtained in a trial of Ad26.COV2.S vaccine versus placebo. The source of this sequence is a person between 18 and 59 years old who received the Ad26.COV2.S COVID-19 vaccine or a placebo. V gene TRBV5-1 combines with J gene TRBJ2-7; 9 bases are shared with TRBD1. CDR3 residues: CASSLDLGQGREQYF. CDR3 DNA sequence: TGCGCCAGCAGCTTGGATTTGGGACAGGGTCGCGAGCAGTACTTC.